The 21 T cell receptor beta chains given below trace back to one sample, sequenced in a study of CD8 T cells in Susac syndrome. Random hexamers served to reverse transcribe roughly 0.45 to 1 ug RNA. Each CDR3 protein gets one entry after TCRdb re-called the immunoSEQ multiplex PCR reads with MiXCR. The sample lists under 200,000 distinct CDR3 sequences; 91% were seen once. Sequences were obtained from CD4+ T cells from PBMCs. The source is a human donor with Susac syndrome.

In this sample, this clonotype turned up once. The V and J genes are TRBV28 and TRBJ1-5, with D unclear. The CDR3 covers 12 residues. V was cut by 7 bases and J by 5 bases, with 9 bases left in between. CDR1 and CDR2 from the germline V gene are MDHEN and SYDVKM. The CDR3 loop is CASTGIHQPQHF. The CDR3 DNA reads TGTGCCAGCACGGGAATTCATCAGCCCCAGCATTTT.

The chain is built from TRBV9 and TRBJ2-5, with TRBD2 matching 9 bases. Germline V gene sequence: CDR1 SGDLS, CDR2 YYNGEE. The V segment lost 0 bases and the J segment 1 base; nucleotides outside the gene matches: 10. The CDR3 consists of 18 residues. CDR3 sequence: CASSVGASGAISQETQYF. The CDR3 DNA reads TGTGCCAGCAGCGTAGGGGCTAGCGGGGCGATTAGCCAAGAGACCCAGTACTTC.

This chain links TRBV6-1 with TRBJ1-5; no clear D gene. Germline CDR1 and CDR2: MNHNS and SASEGT. There are 13 residues in the CDR3. The V and J ends lost 6 bases and 3 bases respectively, with 9 bases between them. The CDR3 DNA is TGTGCCAGCAGGATGACAAACAATCAGCCCCAGCATTTT. It translates to CASRMTNNQPQHF.

The count of this clonotype is one. The chain employs TRBV6-1 and TRBJ2-3, with 7 bases aligning to TRBD1. The V gene end was trimmed by 4 bases and the J gene end by 2 bases; junction bases not matched to a gene: 6. This CDR3 has 15 residues. Germline-derived CDR1 and CDR2 are MNHNS and SASEGT. CDR3 nucleotides: TGTGCCAGCAGTGGTATAGGGGGCGACACAGATACGCAGTATTTT. Translated, it gives CASSGIGGDTDTQYF.

The count of this clonotype is one. The J gene is TRBJ1-4, the V gene TRBV2; D not certain. CDR3 length: 14 amino acids. CDR1 is SNHLY, CDR2 FYNNEI, per germline. V lost 0 bases to trimming and J lost 4 bases, with 6 bases between them. This CDR3 is CASSEAHLNEKLFF. DNA for the CDR3: TGTGCCAGCAGTGAAGCGCACCTTAATGAAAAACTGTTTTTT. Variable domain in full (rest from reference TRBV2 and TRBJ1-4): EPEVTQTPSHQVTQMGQEVILRCVPISNHLYFYWYRQILGQKVEFLVSFYNNEISEKSEIFDDQFSVERPDGSNFTLKIRSTKLEDSAMYFCASSEAHLNEKLFFGSGTQLSVL.

This rearrangement joins TRBV12-3 or TRBV12-4 to TRBJ2-1, with 8 bases aligning to TRBD2. This CDR3 has 15 amino acids. V was pared by 6 bases and J by 0 bases, with 4 bases of the junction left unmatched. The CDR3 DNA reads as TGTGCCAGCAGCCTTACTAGCGGCTCCTACAATGAGCAGTTCTTC. It codes for CASSLTSGSYNEQFF.

The chain carries TRBV5-1 and TRBJ2-5; TRBD1 matches 7 bases. V was clipped by 4 bases and J by 5 bases; unmatched bases: 5. Germline lookup yields CDR1 SGHRS and CDR2 YFSETQ. The length of the CDR3 is 13 residues. CDR3 loop: CASSPGQTETQYF. The CDR3 DNA reads as TGCGCCAGCAGCCCGGGACAGACGGAGACCCAGTACTTC.

Turning to this clonotype: Compared with germline, one end of the junction differs, possibly owing to a read error. J is TRBJ2-7 and V is TRBV20-1; TRBD2 is a possible D gene (5 bases). The germline CDR1 and CDR2 sequences are DFQATT and SNEGSKA (reference sequence). The CDR3 runs to 10 residues. The CDR3 coding sequence is TGCAGAGCTAGTTCCGGGGATGGGTACTTC. It encodes CRASSGDGYF.

V and J are TRBV30 and TRBJ1-4, with D tentatively TRBD1 (6 bases). Looked up from germline, CDR1 is GTSNPN and CDR2 is SVGIG (reference sequence). The V gene lost 3 bases and the J gene lost 5 bases, with 16 bases spanning the gap. The CDR3 sequence is 15 residues long. DNA for the CDR3: TGTGCCTGGAGCGTTGGACAGCGATTAAATGAAAAACTGTTTTTT. It yields the protein CAWSVGQRLNEKLFF.

The gene calls are TRBV6-5 and TRBJ1-4; 9 bases agree with TRBD1. Trimming at V came to 6 bases and at J to 6 bases, leaving 5 bases not matched to a gene. The CDR3 spans 14 residues. From germline, CDR1 is MNHEY and CDR2 SVGAGI. CDR3 sequence (DNA): TGTGCCAGCAGGGTACAGGGGGCTGATGAAAAACTGTTTTTT. The encoded protein is CASRVQGADEKLFF.

The gene calls are TRBV3-1 and TRBJ2-2; D may match TRBD1 or TRBD2 (5 bases each). The CDR3 has 15 residues. V lost 1 base to trimming and J lost 4 bases, with 10 bases between them. CDR1 LGHDT and CDR2 YNNKEL come from the germline V gene (reference sequence). In nucleotides, the CDR3 is TGTGCCAGCAGCCAAGTCAGAGGGGCCACCGGGGAGCTGTTTTTT. This translates into CASSQVRGATGELFF. The full variable domain, with the rest looked up from reference TRBV3-1 and TRBJ2-2, is DTAVSQTPKYLVTQMGNDKSIKCEQNLGHDTMYWYKQDSKKFLKIMFSYNNKELIINETVPNRFSPKSPDKAHLNLHINSLELGDSAVYFCASSQVRGATGELFFGEGSRLTVL.

V and J are TRBV10-3 and TRBJ2-1; D is perhaps TRBD2 (6 bases). V lost 3 bases, J lost 4 bases, and 10 bases lay in between. The CDR3 spans 14 residues. From germline, CDR1 is ENHRY and CDR2 SYGVKD. CDR3 in amino acids: CAISDHGGYNEQFF. CDR3 nucleotides: TGTGCCATCAGTGATCATGGGGGGTACAATGAGCAGTTCTTC.

This chain links TRBV6-6 with TRBJ2-2; 8 bases are shared with TRBD2. The germline V gene has CDR1 MNHNY and CDR2 SVGAGI (reference sequence). Germline trimming cut 2 bases from V and 5 bases from J; bases unmatched to any gene: 4. The CDR3 sequence is 15 residues long. Written as DNA, the CDR3 is TGTGCCAGCAGTTACAGCCGGGGGGGGACCGGGGAGCTGTTTTTT. Protein sequence: CASSYSRGGTGELFF.

V usage is TRBV19 and J usage is TRBJ1-4; D gene unclear. The V gene lost 4 bases and the J gene lost 7 bases, with 16 bases spanning the gap. Germline lookup yields CDR1 LNHDA and CDR2 SQIVND (reference sequence). This CDR3 has 15 residues. CDR3 loop: CASSTRAGSGEKLFF. The DNA of the CDR3 is TGTGCCAGTAGTACCCGTGCGGGGAGCGGTGAAAAACTGTTTTTT.

The J gene is TRBJ2-3, the V gene TRBV12-3 or TRBV12-4; TRBD1 agrees at 8 bases. The CDR3 extends over 18 amino acids. The V segment lost 5 bases and the J segment 0 bases; nucleotides outside the gene matches: 13. CDR3 in amino acids: CASSTRSRDRYSTDTQYF. In nucleotides, the CDR3 is TGTGCCAGCAGTACTCGATCCCGGGACAGGTATAGCACAGATACGCAGTATTTT.

V and J are TRBV2 and TRBJ2-2; D perhaps matches TRBD1 (5 bases). This CDR3 spans 13 amino acids. Trimming took 6 bases from V and 2 from J, leaving 7 bases between them. Germline CDR1 is SNHLY and CDR2 is FYNNEI. The CDR3 sequence is CASRTENTGELFF. CDR3 sequence (DNA): TGTGCCAGCAGGACAGAAAACACCGGGGAGCTGTTTTTT.

The chain recombines TRBV5-1 with TRBJ1-1; possible D gene TRBD1, 5 bases. Trimming left V 5 bases short and J 1 base short, with 9 bases between. CDR1 is SGHRS and CDR2 is YFSETQ in the germline V gene. The CDR3 has 13 residues. The CDR3 coding sequence is TGCGCCAGCAGTAAAGACAGGAACACTGAAGCTTTCTTT. Translating gives CASSKDRNTEAFF.

This clonotype has a single count. The chain recombines TRBV28 with TRBJ1-3, with TRBD1 matching over 8 bases. CDR1 is MDHEN and CDR2 is SYDVKM in the germline V gene. Trimming at V came to 7 bases and at J to 2 bases, leaving 4 bases not matched to a gene. This CDR3 comprises 14 residues. CDR3 bases: TGTGCCAGCACCGAGACAGGGGCTGGAAACACCATATATTTT. Translating gives CASTETGAGNTIYF.

The V and J genes are TRBV3-1 and TRBJ1-2, with D perhaps matching TRBD1 (5 bases). Germline V gene data show CDR1 as LGHDT and CDR2 as YNNKEL (reference sequence). This CDR3 is 15 amino acids long. V dropped 0 bases and J dropped 1 base, with 9 bases sitting between them. Here the CDR3 DNA reads TGTGCCAGCAGCCAAGATGGGGGGGGTAACTATGGCTACACCTTC. Its translation is CASSQDGGGNYGYTF.

This clonotype was counted a few times. The chain recombines TRBV9 with TRBJ2-1, with 7 bases aligning to TRBD1. V was clipped by 2 bases and J by 6 bases; unmatched bases: 8. Germline CDR1 and CDR2: SGDLS and YYNGEE. This CDR3 contains 15 residues. The CDR3: CASSVGRGMVNEQFF. For the CDR3, the DNA is TGTGCCAGCAGCGTTGGCAGGGGGATGGTCAATGAGCAGTTCTTC. Combining the CDR3 with reference TRBV9 and TRBJ2-1 gives the whole variable domain DSGVTQTPKHLITATGQRVTLRCSPRSGDLSVYWYQQSLDQGLQFLIQYYNGEERAKGNILERFSAQQFPDLHSELNLSSLELGDSALYFCASSVGRGMVNEQFFGPGTRLTVL.

The genes are TRBV6-1 and TRBJ1-2; D unresolved. The CDR3 length is 12 residues. The germline V gene has CDR1 MNHNS and CDR2 SASEGT. V was trimmed by 2 bases and J by 8 bases, leaving 9 bases between them. In nucleotides, the CDR3 is TGTGCCAGCAGTGAATGGCCCGGAGGCTACACCTTC. Protein sequence: CASSEWPGGYTF.